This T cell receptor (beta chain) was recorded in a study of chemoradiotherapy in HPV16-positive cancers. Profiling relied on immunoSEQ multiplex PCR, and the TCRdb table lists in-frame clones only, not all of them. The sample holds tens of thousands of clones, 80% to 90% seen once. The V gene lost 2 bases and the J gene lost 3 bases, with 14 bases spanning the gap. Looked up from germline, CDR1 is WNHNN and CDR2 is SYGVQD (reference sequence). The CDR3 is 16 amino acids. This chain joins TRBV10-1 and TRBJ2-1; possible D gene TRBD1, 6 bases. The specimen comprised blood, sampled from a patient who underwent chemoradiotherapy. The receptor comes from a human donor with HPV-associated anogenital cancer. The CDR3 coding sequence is TGCGCCAGCAGTGAGGACAGGCTCCCCCTCTACAATGAGCAGTTCTTC. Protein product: CASSEDRLPLYNEQFF.